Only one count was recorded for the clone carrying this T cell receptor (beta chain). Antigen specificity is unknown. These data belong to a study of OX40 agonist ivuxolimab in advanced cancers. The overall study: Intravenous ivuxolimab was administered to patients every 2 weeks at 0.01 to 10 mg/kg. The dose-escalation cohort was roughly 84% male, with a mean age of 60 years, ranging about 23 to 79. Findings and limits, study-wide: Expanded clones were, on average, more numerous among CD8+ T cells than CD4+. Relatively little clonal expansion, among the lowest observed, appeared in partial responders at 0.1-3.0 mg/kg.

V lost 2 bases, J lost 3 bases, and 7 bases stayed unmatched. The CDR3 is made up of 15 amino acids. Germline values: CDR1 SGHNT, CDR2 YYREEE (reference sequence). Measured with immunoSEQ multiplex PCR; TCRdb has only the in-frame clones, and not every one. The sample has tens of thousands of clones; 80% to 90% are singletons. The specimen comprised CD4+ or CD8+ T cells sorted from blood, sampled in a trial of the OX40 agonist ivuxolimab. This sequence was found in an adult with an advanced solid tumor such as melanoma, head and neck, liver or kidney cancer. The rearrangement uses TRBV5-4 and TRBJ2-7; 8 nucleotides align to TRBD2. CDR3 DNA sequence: TGTGCCAGCAGCTTTGGGACTAGAGGAGACTACGAGCAGTACTTC. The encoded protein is CASSFGTRGDYEQYF.